This T cell receptor (beta chain) was obtained from a study of graft-versus-host responses after intestinal transplantation. Study-wide findings and caveats: Recipient marrow held GvH clones, some first seen in ileum or blood.

The sample holds a few counts of this clone. Antigen specificity is unknown. Repertoires were generated with immunoSEQ multiplex PCR, while TCRdb's copy carries only in-frame clones and drops some. The data contain 75,000 to 100,000 clones, more than 85% of them singletons. The CDR3 contains 13 residues. Per the germline V gene, CDR1 is SNHLY and CDR2 is FYNNEI. Between the trimmed V and J ends, which lost 4 bases and 5 bases, there was a span of 11 bases. Specimen: unstimulated CD4+ T cells sorted from spleen or lymph node cells, collected before intestinal transplant. This sequence originates from a human donor who received an intestinal transplant. J is TRBJ1-1 and V is TRBV2; D remains ambiguous. The CDR3 spells CASSAGIRTEAFF. In DNA form, the CDR3 reads TGTGCCAGCAGTGCCGGGATAAGGACTGAAGCTTTCTTT.